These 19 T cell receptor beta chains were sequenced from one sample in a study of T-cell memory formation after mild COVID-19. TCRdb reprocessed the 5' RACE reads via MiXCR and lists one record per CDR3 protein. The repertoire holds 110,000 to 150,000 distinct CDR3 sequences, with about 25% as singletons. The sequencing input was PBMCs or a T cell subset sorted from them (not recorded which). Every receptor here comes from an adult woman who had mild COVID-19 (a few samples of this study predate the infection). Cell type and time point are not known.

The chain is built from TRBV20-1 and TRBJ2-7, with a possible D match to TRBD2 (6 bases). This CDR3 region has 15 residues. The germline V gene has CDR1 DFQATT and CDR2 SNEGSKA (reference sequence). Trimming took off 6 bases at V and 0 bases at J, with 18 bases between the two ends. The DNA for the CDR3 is TGCAGTGCCGCGAGAGCGGGCTGGGACTCCTACGAGCAGTACTTC. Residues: CSAARAGWDSYEQYF.

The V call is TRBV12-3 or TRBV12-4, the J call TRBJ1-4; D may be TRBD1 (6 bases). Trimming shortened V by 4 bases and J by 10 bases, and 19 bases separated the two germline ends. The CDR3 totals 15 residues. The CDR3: CASSSRIGTIGKLFF. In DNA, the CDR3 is TGTGCCAGCAGTTCACGCATCGGGACAATAGGAAAACTGTTTTTT.

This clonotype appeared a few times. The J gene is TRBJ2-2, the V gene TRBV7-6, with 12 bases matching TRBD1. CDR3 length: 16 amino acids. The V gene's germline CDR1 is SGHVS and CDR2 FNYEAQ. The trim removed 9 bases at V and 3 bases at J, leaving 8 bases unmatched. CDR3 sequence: CARGTGGEIYTGELFF. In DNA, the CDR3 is TGTGCCAGAGGGACAGGGGGCGAGATATACACCGGGGAGCTGTTTTTT.

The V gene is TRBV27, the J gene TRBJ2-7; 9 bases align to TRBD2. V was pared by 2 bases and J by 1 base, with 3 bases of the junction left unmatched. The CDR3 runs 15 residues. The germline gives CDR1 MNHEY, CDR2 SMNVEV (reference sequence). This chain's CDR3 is CASSLNLAGSYEQYF. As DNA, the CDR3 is TGTGCCAGCAGTTTAAATCTAGCGGGGTCCTACGAGCAGTACTTC.

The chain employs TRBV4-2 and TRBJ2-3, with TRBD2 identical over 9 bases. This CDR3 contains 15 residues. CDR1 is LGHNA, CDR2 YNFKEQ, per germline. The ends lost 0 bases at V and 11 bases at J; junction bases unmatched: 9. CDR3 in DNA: TGTGCCAGCAGCCAAGAGGGCAGCGGGGGGTTAGTGCAGTATTTT. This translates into CASSQEGSGGLVQYF.

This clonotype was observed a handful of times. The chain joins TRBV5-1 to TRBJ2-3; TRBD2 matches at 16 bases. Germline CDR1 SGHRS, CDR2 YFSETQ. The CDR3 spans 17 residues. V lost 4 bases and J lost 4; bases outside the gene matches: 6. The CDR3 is CASSLGLAGGPADTQYF. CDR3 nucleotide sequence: TGCGCCAGCAGCCTGGGACTAGCGGGGGGGCCCGCAGATACGCAGTATTTT.

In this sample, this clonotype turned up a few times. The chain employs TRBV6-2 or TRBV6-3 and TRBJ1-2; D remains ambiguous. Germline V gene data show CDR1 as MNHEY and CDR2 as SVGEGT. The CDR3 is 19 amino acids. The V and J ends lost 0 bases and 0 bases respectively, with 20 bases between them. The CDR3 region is CASSYSRSATPTPNYGYTF. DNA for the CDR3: TGTGCCAGCAGTTACTCGAGGTCTGCGACACCTACTCCTAACTATGGCTACACCTTC.

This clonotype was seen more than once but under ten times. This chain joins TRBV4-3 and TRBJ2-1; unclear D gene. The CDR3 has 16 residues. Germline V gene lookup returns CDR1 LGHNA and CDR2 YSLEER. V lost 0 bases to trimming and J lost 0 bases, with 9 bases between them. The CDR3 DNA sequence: TGCGCCAGCAGCCAAGAAAGGGATCCCTCCTACAATGAGCAGTTCTTC. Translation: CASSQERDPSYNEQFF.

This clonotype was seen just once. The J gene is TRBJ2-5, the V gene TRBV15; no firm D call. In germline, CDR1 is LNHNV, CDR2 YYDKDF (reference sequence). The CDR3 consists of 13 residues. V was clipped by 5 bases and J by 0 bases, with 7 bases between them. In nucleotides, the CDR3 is TGTGCCACCAGCGGGCAGAACCAAGAGACCCAGTACTTC. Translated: CATSGQNQETQYF.

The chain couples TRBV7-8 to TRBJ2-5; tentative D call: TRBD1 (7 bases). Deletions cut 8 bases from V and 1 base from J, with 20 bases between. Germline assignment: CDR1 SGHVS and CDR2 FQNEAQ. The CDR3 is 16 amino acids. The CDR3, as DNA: TGTGCCAGCTCGAAGACGGGGGCAGGGGGCCAAGAGACCCAGTACTTC. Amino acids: CASSKTGAGGQETQYF.

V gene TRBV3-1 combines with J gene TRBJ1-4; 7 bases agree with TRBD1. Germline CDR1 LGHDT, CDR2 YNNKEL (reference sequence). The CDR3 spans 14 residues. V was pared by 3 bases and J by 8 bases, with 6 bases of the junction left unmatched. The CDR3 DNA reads TGTGCCAGCAGCCATGAGGGGGCAAGGGAAAAACTGTTTTTT. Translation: CASSHEGAREKLFF. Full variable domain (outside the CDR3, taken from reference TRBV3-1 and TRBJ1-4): DTAVSQTPKYLVTQMGNDKSIKCEQNLGHDTMYWYKQDSKKFLKIMFSYNNKELIINETVPNRFSPKSPDKAHLNLHINSLELGDSAVYFCASSHEGAREKLFFGSGTQLSVL.

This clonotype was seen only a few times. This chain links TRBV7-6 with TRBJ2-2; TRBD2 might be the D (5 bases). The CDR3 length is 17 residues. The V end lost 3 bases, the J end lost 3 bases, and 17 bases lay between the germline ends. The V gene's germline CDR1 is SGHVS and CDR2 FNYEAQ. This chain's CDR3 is CASSFGLLWEYTGELFF. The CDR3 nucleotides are TGTGCCAGCAGCTTCGGACTTCTCTGGGAATACACCGGGGAGCTGTTTTTT.

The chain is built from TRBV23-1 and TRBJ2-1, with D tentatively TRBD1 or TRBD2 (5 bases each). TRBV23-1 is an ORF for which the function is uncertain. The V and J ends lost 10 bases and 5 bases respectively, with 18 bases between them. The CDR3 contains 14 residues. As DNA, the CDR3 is TGCGCCACCCAATACCCGGGGCCTAACAATGAGCAGTTCTTC. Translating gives CATQYPGPNNEQFF.

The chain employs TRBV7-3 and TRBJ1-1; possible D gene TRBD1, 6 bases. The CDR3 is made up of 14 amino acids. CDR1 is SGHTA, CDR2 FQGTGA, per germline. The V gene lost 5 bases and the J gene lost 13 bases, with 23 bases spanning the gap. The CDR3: CASSPQDSHGRFFF. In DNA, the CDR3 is TGTGCCAGCAGCCCCCAGGACAGTCACGGCCGATTTTTCTTT.

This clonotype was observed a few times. CDR3 nucleotide sequence: TGTGCCAGCAGTCAAACCGGGACAGGGGGCACGGAGACCCAGTACTTC. Amino acids: CASSQTGTGGTETQYF. The genes are TRBV12-3 or TRBV12-4 and TRBJ2-5, with 12 bases identical to TRBD1. CDR3 length: 16 residues. The trim removed 5 bases at V and 5 bases at J, leaving 9 bases unmatched.

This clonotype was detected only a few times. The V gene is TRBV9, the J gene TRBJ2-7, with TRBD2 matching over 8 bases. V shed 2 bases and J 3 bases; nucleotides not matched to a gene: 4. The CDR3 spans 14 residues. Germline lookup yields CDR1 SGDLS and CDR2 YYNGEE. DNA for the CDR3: TGTGCCAGCAGCGTTGGGGGACTAGACTACGAGCAGTACTTC. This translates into CASSVGGLDYEQYF.

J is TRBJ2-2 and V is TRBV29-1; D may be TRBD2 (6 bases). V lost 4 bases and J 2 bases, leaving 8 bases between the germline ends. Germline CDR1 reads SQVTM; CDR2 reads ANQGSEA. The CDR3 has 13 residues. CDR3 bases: TGCAGCGTTGCCGGGACTAACACCGGGGAGCTGTTTTTT. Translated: CSVAGTNTGELFF.

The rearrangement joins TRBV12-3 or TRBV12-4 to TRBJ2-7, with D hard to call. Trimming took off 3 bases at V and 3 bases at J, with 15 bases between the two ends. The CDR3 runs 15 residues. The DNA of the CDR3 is TGTGCCAGCAGTTTTACCGGTCACCCGGACTACGAGCAGTACTTC. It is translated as CASSFTGHPDYEQYF.

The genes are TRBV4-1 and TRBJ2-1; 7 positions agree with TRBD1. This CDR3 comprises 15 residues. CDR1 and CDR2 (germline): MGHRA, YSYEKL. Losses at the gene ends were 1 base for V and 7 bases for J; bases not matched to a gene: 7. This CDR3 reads CASSQGQGYRNEQFF. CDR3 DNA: TGCGCCAGCAGCCAAGGACAGGGATATCGGAATGAGCAGTTCTTC.